One T cell receptor (beta chain) is described in this entry. Its antigen remains unidentified. Sequenced by immunoSEQ multiplex PCR; TCRdb stores in-frame clones only, minus some. The sample records 120,000 to 150,000 clones, 75% to 90% being singletons. The sample comes from a study of radiation and T cells in renal cell carcinoma. On the study more broadly: Nephrectomy followed 15 Gy stereotactic body radiation by 4 weeks. General study points: Baseline intratumoral clonotype presence is unknown without pretreatment biopsies. From baseline, blood top tumor clonotypes peaked at 2 weeks post-radiation.

V lost 1 base and J lost 3, with 10 bases in between. The CDR3 has 14 amino acids. The germline V gene encodes CDR1 GTSNPN and CDR2 SVGIG (reference sequence). Specified time point: baseline pretreatment blood. Treatment defined: 15 Gy SBRT to primary tumor, nephrectomy 4 weeks later. Here the sequenced sample was blood, taken from a patient whose treatment included radiotherapy and nephrectomy. The genes are TRBV30 and TRBJ1-3; no firm D call. This TCR was recovered from a woman between 50 and 59 years old with renal cell carcinoma. This CDR3 is CAWSAFPVGNTIYF. The CDR3 bases are TGTGCCTGGAGTGCGTTTCCTGTTGGAAACACCATATATTTT.